This TCR beta chain was identified during a study of T cell repertoires in cytomegalovirus infection (dated by TCRdb to the late 2010s). About the study as a whole: Donor HLA type was relevant to the analysis, as public TCR beta signatures indicated carriage of CMV infection together with the matching HLA type. The paper as a whole reports these results and caveats: Carriers of CMV infection plus the relevant HLA type were discriminated by the cumulative frequency of public TCR beta family members in the study cohort and in an independent roughly 370-donor cohort. The ex vivo response was dominated by HLA-C-restricted CMV-specific TCR beta clonotypes, and the single most frequent clonotype in two of eight donors was supplied by these HLA-C-restricted clonotypes.

The CDR3 goes from the cysteine to the phenylalanine over 15 residues. Only CDR3 DNA is held: 45 bases, read in frame from base 1. CDR1 and CDR2 were assigned from the germline V gene (reference sequence) as SEHNR and FQNEAQ. At the junction V is shortened by 5 bases and J by 3 bases, with 17 bases in between. The instrument given in TCRdb is Illumina HiSeq 1500. In-frame beta chains were kept once TCRdb had trimmed the public reads at Q25 with fastp and called clones with MiXCR. Merged by CDR3 protein, the rows form single entries marked with the most common genes and DNA. Within this sample are roughly 640,000 distinct CDR3 sequences, with about 24% of them counted one time only. Roughly 8% of the sample comes from the top ten. The sample holds a few counts of this clonotype. Its antigen remains undetermined. Qualities for individual bases were not recorded, and no much larger clone is one base off.

The receptor was isolated from a human donor in good health (CMV status not recorded). Some clones in this sample may be carry-over from other donors' samples. The specimen was CD8+ T cells from PBMCs. The chain was built from TRBV7-9 and TRBJ2-7; a tentative D call is TRBD1 (5 bases match). The CDR3 region: CASSGKNDSFYEQYF. The bases read TGTGCCAGCAGCGGGAAGAATGACAGTTTCTACGAGCAGTACTTC.